One T cell receptor beta chain is described in this entry. What it recognizes is unknown. This sample is part of a study of cytomegalovirus exposure and HLA in healthy donors. Study-wide results and limits: With later analysis, a missense DCLRE1C variant became linked to TCR beta V- and J-gene trimming. Per published reports, the classifier diagnosed cytomegalovirus status with high specificity and sensitivity.

From germline, CDR1 is SGHDN and CDR2 FVKESK. V trimming: 3 bases; J trimming: 6 bases; junction bases outside the gene matches: 3. This CDR3 has 13 residues. The PCR made use of 60 Vbeta and 13 Jbeta primers. Some clones are missing from TCRdb's copy, which holds only in-frame ones; the method was immunoSEQ multiplex PCR. The table shows about 160,000 clones, with around 83% occurring only once. The TCR originated in a man in his fifties or sixties in good health and CMV-seropositive. V is TRBV14 and J is TRBJ2-7, with 9 positions matching TRBD1. Sequenced sample: PBMCs. The CDR3 sequence: CASSHGQGSEQYF. As DNA, the CDR3 is TGTGCCAGCAGCCACGGACAGGGGTCCGAGCAGTACTTC.